One TCR beta chain is described in this entry. This sample was taken from a study of control samples from healthy donors and cancer patients. Sequenced by immunoSEQ multiplex PCR; TCRdb stores in-frame clones only, minus some. The data show about 110,000 clones, 90% seen once. The ends were cut back, 1 base at V and 7 bases at J, with 16 bases in the middle. From germline, CDR1 is GTSNPN and CDR2 SVGIG (reference sequence). CDR3 size: 14 residues. The sequenced sample was blood. The V gene is TRBV30, the J gene TRBJ1-1; D gene unclear. This receptor was obtained from a human donor in good health. The donor label of this sample is uncertain. The CDR3 sequence is CAWSGSLDRNEAFF. The DNA for the CDR3 is TGTGCCTGGAGTGGATCCCTCGACCGGAATGAAGCTTTCTTT.